The 25 T cell receptor beta chains listed next were all sequenced from one sample in a study of cytomegalovirus exposure and HLA in healthy donors. Researchers ran the PCR with 60 Vbeta and 13 Jbeta primers. Only in-frame clones appear in the TCRdb table, and some are missing; sequencing was by immunoSEQ multiplex PCR. In the table there are a few hundred thousand clones, 80% of which are singletons. Sequenced material: PBMCs. These receptors were taken from a girl aged 2-10 years in good health and CMV-seronegative.

CDR3 protein: CSAPREWGGDGTQYF. In DNA form, the CDR3 reads TGCAGCGCTCCTCGAGAGTGGGGGGGAGACGGTACGCAGTATTTT. The chain couples TRBV29-1 to TRBJ2-3; TRBD2 agrees at 7 bases. The CDR3 has 15 residues. The ends lost 7 bases at V and 8 bases at J; junction bases unmatched: 18. The germline CDR1 and CDR2 sequences are SQVTM and ANQGSEA.

About this clone itself: At the DNA level, this CDR3 is encoded by other sequences in the same sample as well. The DNA of the CDR3 is TGTGCCAGCAGTTACTCCGCCGGGGGCTACACCTTC. Encoded protein: CASSYSAGGYTF. The chain combines TRBV6-5 with TRBJ1-2; D uncertain. The CDR3 has 12 amino acids. Per the germline V gene, CDR1 is MNHEY and CDR2 is SVGAGI. Trimming removed 0 bases at V and 8 bases at J, with 7 bases between.

The V gene is TRBV2, the J gene TRBJ1-5; 11 bases are a match to TRBD1. CDR3 length: 14 residues. CDR1 and CDR2 (germline): SNHLY, FYNNEI. V shed 6 bases, J shed 5 bases, and the junction held 3 bases outside the gene matches. CDR3 loop: CASRSDRGHQPQHF. The CDR3 DNA follows: TGTGCCAGCAGATCGGACAGGGGGCATCAGCCCCAGCATTTT.

The chain recombines TRBV30 with TRBJ2-7; D is unclear. Trimming took 4 bases from V and 2 from J, leaving 18 bases between them. CDR3 size: 15 residues. Germline V lookup: CDR1 GTSNPN, CDR2 SVGIG (reference sequence). CDR3 sequence (DNA): TGTGCCTGGAAGAAGCTCTCCGGGTTAGCCTACGAGCAGTACTTC. Its translation is CAWKKLSGLAYEQYF.

The rearrangement joins TRBV27 to TRBJ2-7; possible D gene TRBD1, 5 bases. Trimming stripped 4 bases from V and 2 bases from J, with 15 bases between. Looked up from germline, CDR1 is MNHEY and CDR2 is SMNVEV (reference sequence). This CDR3 spans 15 amino acids. The CDR3 DNA reads as TGTGCCAGCAGTTCACGGGCAGGGTTCACCTACGAGCAGTACTTC. Amino acids: CASSSRAGFTYEQYF.

The genes are TRBV10-3 and TRBJ2-5; D not resolved. CDR1 and CDR2 (germline): ENHRY, SYGVKD. This CDR3 region has 13 residues. V was trimmed by 5 bases and J by 0 bases, leaving 7 bases between them. The CDR3 DNA reads as TGTGCCATCAGTCCGGAGAACCAAGAGACCCAGTACTTC. Translating gives CAISPENQETQYF.

The chain carries TRBV5-8 and TRBJ1-1; perhaps TRBD1 as D (6 bases). The CDR3 is made up of 15 amino acids. Germline lookup yields CDR1 SGHTS and CDR2 YDEGEE. V shed 0 bases and J shed 5 bases, with 14 bases lying between them. In DNA, the CDR3 is TGTGCCAGCAGCTTGGGACAGGCAGGAATAACTGAAGCTTTCTTT. It specifies CASSLGQAGITEAFF. Full variable domain (outside the CDR3, taken from reference TRBV5-8 and TRBJ1-1): EAGVTQSPTHLIKTRGQQATLRCSPISGHTSVYWYQQALGLGLQFLLWYDEGEERNRGNFPPRFSGRQFPNYSSELNVNALELEDSALYLCASSLGQAGITEAFFGQGTRLTVV.

The V gene is TRBV5-1, the J gene TRBJ2-1; D unclear. CDR1 and CDR2 from the germline V gene are SGHRS and YFSETQ. This CDR3 has 12 amino acids. With 4 bases removed from V and 5 bases from J, the gap between germline ends came to 7 bases. The CDR3 DNA sequence: TGCGCCAGCAGCCACAAAAACAATGAGCAGTTCTTC. Its protein is CASSHKNNEQFF.

The chain couples TRBV28 to TRBJ2-7, with 7 bases aligning to TRBD1. CDR3 length equals 19 residues. Germline values: CDR1 MDHEN, CDR2 SYDVKM. The V gene end was trimmed by 6 bases and the J gene end by 3 bases; junction bases not matched to a gene: 23. CDR3 sequence (DNA): TGTGCCAGCAGGAACCCAGGGGGTTGTAGGTGTGTGTCACTCTACGAGCAGTACTTC. Residues: CASRNPGGCRCVSLYEQYF.

This clone was counted between two and nine times. This rearrangement joins TRBV5-6 to TRBJ1-1; D gene unclear. Trimming stripped 10 bases from V and 6 bases from J, with 19 bases between. The CDR3 is 13 residues long. CDR1 is SGHDT and CDR2 is YYEEEE in the germline V gene. CDR3 nucleotide sequence: TGTGCCCTCAGCCGCGGAGGTGGCCCTGAAGCTTTCTTT. Translated, it gives CALSRGGGPEAFF.

This chain joins TRBV27 and TRBJ2-3; 7 bases agree with TRBD1. The CDR3 is 17 amino acids. Trimming took 5 bases from V and 0 from J; bases not matched to a gene: 11. Germline-derived CDR1 and CDR2 are MNHEY and SMNVEV (reference sequence). CDR3 residues: CASSPFYRGWSTDTQYF. In DNA, the CDR3 is TGTGCCAGCAGTCCCTTCTACAGGGGATGGAGCACAGATACGCAGTATTTT.

This clone has just one count. The chain uses TRBV5-6 and TRBJ2-2, with D maybe TRBD2 (5 bases). V was shortened by 4 bases and J by 7 bases, with 17 bases between the two germline ends. The CDR3 has 15 residues. Germline assignment: CDR1 SGHDT and CDR2 YYEEEE. The CDR3, as DNA: TGTGCCAGCAGCATGACGGCGGCTAGCTACGGGGAGCTGTTTTTT. Its translation: CASSMTAASYGELFF.

This clone was found a few times. The chain recombines TRBV10-1 with TRBJ2-3; TRBD2 agrees at 10 bases. Germline V CDR1 and CDR2: WNHNN, SYGVQD (reference sequence). With V trimmed by 3 bases and J by 6 bases, 9 bases remained unmatched. This CDR3 region has 16 residues. The CDR3 DNA sequence: TGCGCCAGCAGTGATCCGAGCGGGAGGGCCGGCGATACGCAGTATTTT. The encoded protein is CASSDPSGRAGDTQYF.

The chain recombines TRBV4-1 with TRBJ2-5; 14 nucleotides agree with TRBD2. After removal of 3 bases from V and 3 bases from J, the junction contained 12 bases not matched to a gene. Germline assignment: CDR1 MGHRA and CDR2 YSYEKL. This CDR3 region has 19 residues. CDR3 amino acids: CASSHPPGLAGVTEETQYF. CDR3 DNA: TGCGCCAGCAGCCATCCTCCGGGACTAGCGGGAGTCACCGAAGAGACCCAGTACTTC.

The chain carries TRBV29-1 and TRBJ1-1, with D perhaps TRBD1 (5 bases). The germline gives CDR1 SQVTM, CDR2 ANQGSEA. The CDR3 sequence is 12 residues long. V lost 4 bases, J lost 1 base, and 7 bases lay in between. The CDR3 nucleotides read TGCAGCGTTGTCACAGGGAACACTGAAGCTTTCTTT. The encoded protein is CSVVTGNTEAFF.

V and J are TRBV9 and TRBJ2-2, with D uncertain. This CDR3 has 14 residues. The germline V gene has CDR1 SGDLS and CDR2 YYNGEE. V was cut by 0 bases and J by 3 bases, with 6 bases left in between. CDR3 amino acids: CASSVAVHTGELFF. The CDR3 DNA reads TGTGCCAGCAGCGTAGCAGTTCACACCGGGGAGCTGTTTTTT.

The genes are TRBV7-9 and TRBJ2-2, with 8 bases identical to TRBD2. J lost 5 bases, V lost 4 bases, and 12 bases had no gene match. The germline gives CDR1 SEHNR, CDR2 FQNEAQ (reference sequence). The CDR3 consists of 17 residues. In DNA, the CDR3 is TGTGCCAGCAGCTCATCGGGCCTAGCGGGTGGAACCGGGGAGCTGTTTTTT. This sequence encodes CASSSSGLAGGTGELFF.

CDR3 sequence reads: CASSVGAETGELFF. The CDR3 DNA is TGTGCCAGCAGCGTAGGAGCCGAGACCGGGGAGCTGTTTTTT. This chain links TRBV9 with TRBJ2-2; D uncertain. V lost 0 bases to trimming and J lost 5 bases, with 8 bases between them. Germline CDR1 and CDR2: SGDLS and YYNGEE. This CDR3 comprises 14 residues. Full variable domain (rest looked up from reference TRBV9 and TRBJ2-2): DSGVTQTPKHLITATGQRVTLRCSPRSGDLSVYWYQQSLDQGLQFLIQYYNGEERAKGNILERFSAQQFPDLHSELNLSSLELGDSALYFCASSVGAETGELFFGEGSRLTVL.

The CDR3 DNA follows: TGTGCCATCAGTGATGGACTAGCGGGAGGCACAGATACGCAGTATTTT. Its protein is CAISDGLAGGTDTQYF. The chain uses TRBV10-3 and TRBJ2-3, with 13 positions matching TRBD2. Germline V gives CDR1 ENHRY, CDR2 SYGVKD. Trimming cost V 3 bases and J 1 base; bases outside gene matches: 1. This CDR3 has 16 amino acids.

The rearrangement links TRBV29-1 to TRBJ2-3, with 9 bases that match TRBD2. This CDR3 has 15 residues. J gave up 0 bases and V 4 bases, and 5 bases lay outside the gene matches. Germline loops: CDR1 SQVTM, CDR2 ANQGSEA. Here the CDR3 reads CSVARTSESTDTQYF. Written as DNA, the CDR3 is TGCAGCGTTGCAAGGACTAGCGAGAGCACAGATACGCAGTATTTT.

This clone was counted only a few times. The chain couples TRBV6-1 to TRBJ1-1; the D is unclear. The CDR3 totals 12 residues. Per germline, CDR1 MNHNS and CDR2 SASEGT. Trimming pared 6 bases from V and 5 bases from J, leaving 10 bases between. The chain's CDR3 is CASRYIKTEAFF. CDR3 bases: TGTGCCAGCAGGTACATTAAAACTGAAGCTTTCTTT.

This chain connects TRBV7-9 to TRBJ1-6; TRBD1 matches 7 bases. The junction had 10 bases not matched to a gene; V was cut back by 6 bases and J by 5 bases. The CDR3 sequence is 16 residues long. CDR1 is SEHNR, CDR2 FQNEAQ, per germline (reference sequence). CDR3 DNA: TGTGCCAGCAGAAATGGGACAGCCCCAAATAATTCACCCCTCCACTTT. It yields the protein CASRNGTAPNNSPLHF.

The chain is built from TRBV6-5 and TRBJ2-2, with TRBD2 matching 8 bases. J lost 4 bases, V lost 2 bases, and 3 bases had no gene match. Per germline, CDR1 MNHEY and CDR2 SVGAGI. This CDR3 has 15 residues. The CDR3 reads CASSYAGGVTGELFF. CDR3 sequence (DNA): TGTGCCAGCAGTTACGCGGGGGGCGTCACCGGGGAGCTGTTTTTT.

This chain connects TRBV19 to TRBJ2-7; TRBD1 matches at 9 bases. The CDR3 has 16 residues. The V gene's germline CDR1 is LNHDA and CDR2 SQIVND (reference sequence). V was pared by 5 bases and J by 4 bases, with 12 bases of the junction left unmatched. CDR3 nucleotides: TGTGCCAGTAGTGGACGAGCCGGGACAGGGTTATACGAGCAGTACTTC. It codes for CASSGRAGTGLYEQYF. Drawing the rest from reference TRBV19 and TRBJ2-7, the complete variable domain is DGGITQSPKYLFRKEGQNVTLSCEQNLNHDAMYWYRQDPGQGLRLIYYSQIVNDFQKGDIAEGYSVSREKKESFPLTVTSAQKNPTAFYLCASSGRAGTGLYEQYFGPGTRLTVT.

This clone was counted a single time. This chain connects TRBV7-3 to TRBJ2-6; 8 bases match TRBD2. Trimming cost V 2 bases and J 0 bases; bases outside gene matches: 12. This CDR3 is 20 amino acids long. Germline CDR1 and CDR2: SGHTA and FQGTGA. This chain's CDR3 is CASSLVPILAGRSGANVLTF. CDR3 bases: TGTGCCAGCAGCTTAGTACCCATCCTAGCGGGTCGCTCTGGGGCCAACGTCCTGACTTTC.